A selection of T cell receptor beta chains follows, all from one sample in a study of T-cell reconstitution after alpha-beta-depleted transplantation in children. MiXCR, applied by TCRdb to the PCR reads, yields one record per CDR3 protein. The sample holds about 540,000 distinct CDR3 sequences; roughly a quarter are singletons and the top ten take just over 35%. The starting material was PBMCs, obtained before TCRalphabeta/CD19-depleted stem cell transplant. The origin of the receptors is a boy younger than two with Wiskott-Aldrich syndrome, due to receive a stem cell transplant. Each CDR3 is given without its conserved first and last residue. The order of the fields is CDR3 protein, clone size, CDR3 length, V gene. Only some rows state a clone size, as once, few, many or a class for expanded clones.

ASSRKGLSSYNEQF NA 14 TRBV4-1
SAREDSNTEAF few 11 TRBV20-1
SAGDRDPHEQY few 11 TRBV20-1
ASSVQQGGNQPQH NA 13 TRBV28
ASRLKRSEQF NA 10 TRBV6-1
SAREITTHGAQY NA 12 TRBV20-1
ASSSGSLTYEQY NA 12 TRBV7-9
ASSVLAGTNNEQF few 13 TRBV9
ASSLTFSGRINTQY NA 14 TRBV6-5
AWSPRQVNQPQH NA 12 TRBV30
AISDSLGVTDTQY few 13 TRBV10-3
ASSLRGSEAF NA 10 TRBV27
ASSESNRGNEKLF NA 13 TRBV10-2
ASSHPTTGTSGYNEQF NA 16 TRBV4-1
ASSLAMTGAGNTIY few 14 TRBV12-3/TRBV12-4
AGGGGGTDTQY few 11 TRBV10-2
ASSPRALGELF NA 11 TRBV7-2
SVEHGGETQY NA 10 TRBV29-1
SARDLKRTTSYEQY once 14 TRBV20-1
ASSRIVRAEAF NA 11 TRBV5-5
ASSLGHSGKLF NA 11 TRBV12-3/TRBV12-4
ASSLPGSGEKLF NA 12 TRBV28
ASSPAWGGETQY few 12 TRBV18
ASSYMTGADNEQF few 13 TRBV6-5
ASRKDRAHYGYT few 12 TRBV7-9
ASSFFSLWQPSSYNEQF few 17 TRBV28
ASSFPGQGPYNEQF NA 14 TRBV5-5
SARDPAGATYNEQF NA 14 TRBV20-1
SVVLATMNTEAF NA 12 TRBV29-1
ASSSRVEETQY NA 11 TRBV5-1
SASPGQWSSGNTIY NA 14 TRBV20-1
ASGFLAVRGNEQF NA 13 TRBV12-3/TRBV12-4
SVVRSGVSTDTQY NA 13 TRBV29-1
ASSPGGGAYEQY NA 12 TRBV4-2
ATRTGVRETQY few 11 TRBV15
ASRSGQGPYNEQF few 13 TRBV14
ASSFWTDLNTEAF NA 13 TRBV28